This T cell receptor beta chain was recorded in a study of shared clonotypes between healthy human individuals. Findings and limits, study-wide: What naive subsets generally showed was a larger estimated richness than memory subsets showed. Approximately 5.4% of naive CD4 clonotypes were common to a few donors. Clonotypes shared by all four donors outscored non-shared clonotypes in generation probability.

A note on this clone: Its antigen is undetermined.

CD45RO negativity and positive selection for CCR7 defined naive CD8 cells, a population that excluded terminally differentiated effector memory CD45RA+ cells. Produced via immunoSEQ multiplex PCR; TCRdb's table is partial and in-frame only. The data show around 1.9 million clones, 93% seen once. V dropped 6 bases and J dropped 3; count of bases not matched to a gene: 8. Germline V gene data show CDR1 as LNHNV and CDR2 as YYDKDF (reference sequence). CDR3 length: 17 residues. Specimen: naive CD8+ T cells from PBMCs. This TCR was sampled from a man between 18 and 29 years old in good health. Some clones in this sample may be carry-over from other donors' samples. The chain couples TRBV15 to TRBJ2-6, with 10 nucleotides matching TRBD1. In DNA, the CDR3 is TGTGCCACCAGTGAGACAGGGGGCCTGGATGGGGCCAACGTCCTGACTTTC. As protein: CATSETGGLDGANVLTF.